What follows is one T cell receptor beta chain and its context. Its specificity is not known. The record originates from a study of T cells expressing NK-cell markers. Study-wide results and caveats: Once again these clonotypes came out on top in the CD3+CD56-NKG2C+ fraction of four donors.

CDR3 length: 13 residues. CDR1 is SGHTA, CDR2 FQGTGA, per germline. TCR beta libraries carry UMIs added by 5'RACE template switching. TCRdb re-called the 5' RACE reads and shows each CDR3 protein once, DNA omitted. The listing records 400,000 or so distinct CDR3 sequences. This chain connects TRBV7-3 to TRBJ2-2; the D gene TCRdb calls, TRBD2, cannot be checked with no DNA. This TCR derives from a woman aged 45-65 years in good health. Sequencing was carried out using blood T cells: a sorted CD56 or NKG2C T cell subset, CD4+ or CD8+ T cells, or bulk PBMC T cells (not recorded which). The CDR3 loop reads CASSSRTSGELFF.